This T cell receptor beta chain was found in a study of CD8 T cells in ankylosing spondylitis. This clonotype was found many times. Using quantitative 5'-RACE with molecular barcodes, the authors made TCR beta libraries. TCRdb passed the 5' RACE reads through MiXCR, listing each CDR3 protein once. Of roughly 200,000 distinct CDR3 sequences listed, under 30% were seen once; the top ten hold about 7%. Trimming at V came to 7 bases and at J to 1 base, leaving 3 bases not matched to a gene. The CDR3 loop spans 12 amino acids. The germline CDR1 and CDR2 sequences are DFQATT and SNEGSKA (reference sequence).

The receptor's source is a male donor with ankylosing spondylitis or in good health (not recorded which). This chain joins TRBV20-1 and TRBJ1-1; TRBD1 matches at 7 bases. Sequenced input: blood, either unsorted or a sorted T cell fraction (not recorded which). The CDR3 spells CSVHRGNTEAFF. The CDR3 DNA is TGCAGTGTGCACAGGGGGAACACTGAAGCTTTCTTT.